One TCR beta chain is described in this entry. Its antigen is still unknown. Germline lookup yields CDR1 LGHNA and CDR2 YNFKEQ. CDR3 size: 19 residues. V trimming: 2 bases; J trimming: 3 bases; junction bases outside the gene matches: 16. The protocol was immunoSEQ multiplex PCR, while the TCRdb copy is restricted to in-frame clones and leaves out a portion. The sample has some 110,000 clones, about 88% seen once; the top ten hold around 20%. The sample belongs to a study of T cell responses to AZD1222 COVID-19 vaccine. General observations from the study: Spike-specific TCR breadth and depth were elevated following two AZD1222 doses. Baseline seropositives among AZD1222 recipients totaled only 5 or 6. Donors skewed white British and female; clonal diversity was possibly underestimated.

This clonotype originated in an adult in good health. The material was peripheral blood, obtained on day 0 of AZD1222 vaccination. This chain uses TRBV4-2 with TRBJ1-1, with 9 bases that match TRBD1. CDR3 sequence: CASSQYSLDRGFLDTEAFF. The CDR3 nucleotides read TGTGCCAGCAGCCAATATTCACTTGACAGGGGGTTCTTGGACACTGAAGCTTTCTTT.